These 24 T cell receptor beta chains were sequenced from one sample in a study of T cells in Graves' hyperthyroidism and ophthalmopathy. Amplification targeted TCR beta CDR3 regions from RNA transcripts. A set of HTBI primers served as the primers for a first-round RT-PCR of the TCR CDR3. TCRdb reprocessed the multiplex PCR reads via MiXCR and lists one record per CDR3 protein. The sample records roughly 420,000 distinct CDR3 sequences, approximately 14% being singletons. Sequenced input: blood. The source of these receptors is a woman under 30 with Graves' hyperthyroidism.

The chain carries TRBV5-1 and TRBJ1-6; 7 nucleotides line up with TRBD1. Germline values: CDR1 SGHRS, CDR2 YFSETQ. V lost 4 bases, J lost 10 bases, and 8 bases stayed unmatched. This CDR3 has 14 residues. This CDR3 reads CASSLQGDRSPLHF. The CDR3 DNA reads as TGCGCCAGCAGCCTTCAGGGGGATCGATCACCCCTCCACTTT.

The V and J genes are TRBV19 and TRBJ1-2, with D uncertain. V was cut by 4 bases and J by 0 bases, with 12 bases left in between. From germline, CDR1 is LNHDA and CDR2 SQIVND (reference sequence). The CDR3 extends over 15 amino acids. The CDR3 here is CASSTPDGANYGYTF. The CDR3 DNA sequence: TGTGCCAGTAGTACGCCGGACGGAGCTAACTATGGCTACACCTTC.

In its sample, this clonotype was seen many times. The chain couples TRBV3-1 to TRBJ2-5; D perhaps matches TRBD1 (5 bases). The CDR3 runs 14 residues. Trimming shortened V by 3 bases and J by 5 bases, and 13 bases separated the two germline ends. Germline CDR1 is LGHDT and CDR2 is YNNKEL (reference sequence). This CDR3 is CASSQDQGLETQYF. CDR3 DNA: TGTGCCAGCAGCCAGGATCAGGGTTTGGAGACCCAGTACTTC.

Many counts were recorded for this clonotype. The J gene is TRBJ2-5, the V gene TRBV11-2; D unresolved. With 5 bases removed from V and 4 bases from J, the gap between germline ends came to 14 bases. Per the germline V gene, CDR1 is SGHAT and CDR2 is FQNNGV. This CDR3 has 14 amino acids. The chain's CDR3 is CASSGSLWRETQYF. The CDR3 nucleotides are TGTGCCAGCAGCGGGTCCTTGTGGCGAGAGACCCAGTACTTC.

This clonotype was counted at least ten times. The chain joins TRBV11-2 to TRBJ2-7; 7 bases match TRBD2. CDR1 SGHAT and CDR2 FQNNGV come from the germline V gene. V gave up 5 bases and J gave up 5 bases; unmatched junction bases: 12. The CDR3 extends over 15 amino acids. The CDR3 is CASSVSWAGADEQYF. The DNA for the CDR3 is TGTGCCAGCAGCGTTAGTTGGGCGGGAGCGGACGAGCAGTACTTC. Full variable domain (rest looked up from reference TRBV11-2 and TRBJ2-7): EAGVAQSPRYKIIEKRQSVAFWCNPISGHATLYWYQQILGQGPKLLIQFQNNGVVDDSQLPKDRFSAERLKGVDSTLKIQPAKLEDSAVYLCASSVSWAGADEQYFGPGTRLTVT.

J is TRBJ2-2 and V is TRBV7-6; tentative D call: TRBD1 (5 bases). CDR3 size: 17 residues. Trimming removed 2 bases at V and 4 bases at J, with 17 bases between. Germline-derived CDR1 and CDR2 are SGHVS and FNYEAQ. CDR3 region: CASSLSTAAAVTGELFF. The CDR3 DNA reads as TGTGCCAGCAGCTTATCGACAGCCGCGGCGGTCACCGGGGAGCTGTTTTTT. The variable domain in full, completed from reference TRBV7-6 and TRBJ2-2, reads GAGVSQSPRYKVTKRGQDVALRCDPISGHVSLYWYRQALGQGPEFLTYFNYEAQQDKSGLPNDRFSAERPEGSISTLTIQRTEQRDSAMYRCASSLSTAAAVTGELFFGEGSRLTVL.

Concerning this clonotype: A much larger clone differs by one base, so this may be a read error. In this CDR3 the conserved last residue, phenylalanine or tryptophan, is missing, so a read error is likely. The chain has TRBV20-1 and TRBJ2-7; 9 positions agree with TRBD1. CDR3 length: 15 residues. Germline CDR1 DFQATT, CDR2 SNEGSKA (reference sequence). V lost 0 bases, J lost 6 bases, and 9 bases stayed unmatched. The CDR3 sequence: CSARDSRTGASEQYL. The DNA for the CDR3 is TGCAGTGCTAGAGATAGTCGGACAGGGGCATCCGAGCAGTACCTC.

This clonotype came up once. An end of the junction differs from the germline gene, which may be a read error. This chain connects TRBV7-9 to TRBJ2-1; a possible D gene is TRBD2 (5 bases). Germline V gene sequence: CDR1 SEHNR, CDR2 FQNEAQ (reference sequence). The CDR3 runs 12 residues. The CDR3 here is CASSLAGNEQSF. The CDR3 DNA is TGTGCCAGCAGCTTAGCCGGGAATGAGCAGTCCTTC. Supplemented by reference TRBV7-9 and TRBJ2-1, the full variable domain reads DTGVSQNPRHKITKRGQNVTFRCDPISEHNRLYWYRQTLGQGPEFLTYFQNEAQLEKSRLLSDRFSAERPKGSFSTLEIQRTEQGDSAMYLCASSLAGNEQSFGPGTRLTVL.

This clonotype has a count of ten or more. CDR3 sequence (DNA): TGTGCCAGCAGTTCCGACAGTACCAGCTCCTATAATTCACCCCTCCACTTT. Its protein is CASSSDSTSSYNSPLHF. The V gene is TRBV28, the J gene TRBJ1-6; a possible D gene is TRBD1 (5 bases). Trimming removed 4 bases from V and 0 bases from J, with 13 bases in between. CDR3 size: 17 residues. Germline V gene lookup returns CDR1 MDHEN and CDR2 SYDVKM.

Ten or more counts support this clonotype. This chain joins TRBV7-9 and TRBJ2-7; D uncertain. Per germline, CDR1 SEHNR and CDR2 FQNEAQ (reference sequence). Trimming stripped 0 bases from V and 6 bases from J, with 3 bases between. This CDR3 is built from 11 residues. The CDR3: CASSLAGEQYF. In nucleotides, the CDR3 is TGTGCCAGCAGCTTAGCTGGCGAGCAGTACTTC.

Regarding this clonotype: A read error is possible here, since a much larger clone lies one base away. The V gene is TRBV5-4, the J gene TRBJ1-1; 7 bases align to TRBD1. Germline values: CDR1 SGHNT, CDR2 YYREEE (reference sequence). With 6 bases clipped from V and 3 bases from J, the junction kept 14 bases outside the gene matches. This CDR3 is 16 amino acids long. The CDR3 nucleotides read TGTGCCAGCATACCGGGACAGAGGCGTTCGTACACTGAAGCTTTCTTT. Translation: CASIPGQRRSYTEAFF.

This clonotype has more than one count but fewer than ten. The chain recombines TRBV4-1 with TRBJ1-4; D is unresolved. Germline-derived CDR1 and CDR2 are MGHRA and YSYEKL. The CDR3 contains 16 residues. The ends were cut back, 4 bases at V and 0 bases at J, with 12 bases in the middle. CDR3 bases: TGCGCCAGCAGCCCTACGCCAATAGCAACTAATGAAAAACTGTTTTTT. It encodes CASSPTPIATNEKLFF.

As regards this clonotype: At one of its ends the junction is not consistent with the germline gene, which may arise from a read error. This sequence joins TRBV5-1 and TRBJ2-1; TRBD1 matches 8 bases. The CDR3 has 19 amino acids. Germline assignment: CDR1 SGHRS and CDR2 YFSETQ. The DNA of the CDR3 is TGTGCCAGCAGCTTAGGCCCACTTGCCAGTGGACAGGGCCGGGGAGCAGTTCTTTTC. It is translated as CASSLGPLASGQGRGAVLF.

This clonotype was detected a few times. The chain recombines TRBV24-1 with TRBJ2-1; no reliable D call. Trimming took 2 bases from V and 7 from J, leaving 8 bases between them. The germline V gene has CDR1 KGHDR and CDR2 SFDVKD. There are 13 residues in the CDR3. CDR3 sequence reads: CATSDSVGNEQFF. The DNA for the CDR3 is TGTGCCACCAGTGATTCGGTAGGAAATGAGCAGTTCTTC.

This clonotype was observed a few times. V gene TRBV15 combines with J gene TRBJ1-2; D might be TRBD1 (6 bases). Germline-derived CDR1 and CDR2 are LNHNV and YYDKDF (reference sequence). This CDR3 contains 14 residues. V lost 1 base to trimming and J lost 4 bases, with 10 bases between them. CDR3 bases: TGTGCCACCAGCAGAGCAGGGGAGCGCTATGGCTACACCTTC. Encoded protein: CATSRAGERYGYTF. The entire variable domain, with the rest obtained from reference TRBV15 and TRBJ1-2, is as follows: DAMVIQNPRYQVTQFGKPVTLSCSQTLNHNVMYWYQQKSSQAPKLLFHYYDKDFNNEADTPDNFQSRRPNTSFCFLDIRSPGLGDTAMYLCATSRAGERYGYTFGSGTRLTVV.

Only a few counts were recorded for this clonotype. The rearrangement joins TRBV20-1 to TRBJ2-4; 7 bases fit TRBD2. CDR1 DFQATT and CDR2 SNEGSKA come from the germline V gene (reference sequence). With 6 bases clipped from V and 0 bases from J, the junction kept 11 bases outside the gene matches. CDR3 size: 16 residues. The CDR3 DNA reads TGCAGTGCCCCTTGGGGGGGGGGACTAGCCAAAAACATTCAGTACTTC. Translation gives CSAPWGGGLAKNIQYF.

This clonotype was seen ten or more times. V and J are TRBV28 and TRBJ2-3; 12 bases line up with TRBD1. CDR3 size: 15 residues. Per the germline V gene, CDR1 is MDHEN and CDR2 is SYDVKM. V trimming: 3 bases; J trimming: 4 bases; junction bases outside the gene matches: 2. CDR3 bases: TGTGCCAGCAGTTTCGGGACAGGGGGCTCAGATACGCAGTATTTT. Encoded protein: CASSFGTGGSDTQYF.

This rearrangement joins TRBV4-1 to TRBJ1-3; D not certain. The V end was cut by 0 bases, the J end by 4 bases, with 10 bases between. Germline loops: CDR1 MGHRA, CDR2 YSYEKL. The CDR3 runs to 15 residues. The chain's CDR3 is CASSQDLGGGNTIYF. The DNA for the CDR3 is TGCGCCAGCAGCCAAGATCTCGGTGGCGGAAACACCATATATTTT.

V gene TRBV10-1 combines with J gene TRBJ1-1; no clear D. CDR1 and CDR2 (germline): WNHNN, SYGVQD (reference sequence). Trimming removed 7 bases from V and 2 bases from J, with 14 bases in between. The CDR3 is made up of 14 amino acids. CDR3: CASKAWQVNTEAFF. The CDR3 DNA reads as TGCGCCAGCAAGGCCTGGCAGGTCAACACTGAAGCTTTCTTT.

As regards this clonotype: A much larger clone lies one base from this, so it may be a read error. The chain joins TRBV12-3 or TRBV12-4 to TRBJ1-1; the D is unclear. The V end lost 2 bases, the J end lost 5 bases, and 12 bases lay between the germline ends. CDR3 size: 14 residues. The chain's CDR3 is CASSLRRDVTEAFF. Written as DNA, the CDR3 is TGTGCCAGCAGTTTAAGGAGGGATGTGACTGAAGCTTTCTTT.

Notes on this clonotype: A much larger clone lies a single base off, so this may be a read error. The chain has TRBV10-3 and TRBJ1-2; a weak D match, TRBD1 (5 bases). The V end was cut by 2 bases, the J end by 6 bases, with 16 bases between. From germline, CDR1 is ENHRY and CDR2 SYGVKD. The CDR3 totals 15 residues. The CDR3 nucleotides read TGTGCCATCAGTGAGGGCCGGGACGAGATGAATGGCTACACCTTC. Its translation: CAISEGRDEMNGYTF.

In this sample, this clonotype turned up many times. The chain carries TRBV13 and TRBJ2-7; 11 nucleotides line up with TRBD2. Trimming removed 1 base from V and 6 bases from J; junction bases left unmatched: 11. Germline lookup yields CDR1 PRHDT and CDR2 FYEKMQ (reference sequence). The CDR3 loop spans 17 amino acids. Here the CDR3 reads CASSLAGGQGLAAEQYF. The CDR3 DNA is TGTGCCAGCAGCTTAGCAGGGGGCCAGGGACTAGCGGCCGAGCAGTACTTC.

This clonotype appeared many times. This chain joins TRBV2 and TRBJ2-7; 8 bases fit TRBD2. V shed 1 base, J shed 3 bases, and the junction held 5 bases outside the gene matches. Germline-derived CDR1 and CDR2 are SNHLY and FYNNEI. The CDR3 contains 15 residues. DNA of the CDR3: TGTGCCAGCAGTGAAGGGTTAGCGGGATACTACGAGCAGTACTTC. Amino acids: CASSEGLAGYYEQYF.

This clonotype was recorded many times. V is TRBV12-3 or TRBV12-4 and J is TRBJ1-2; TRBD1 agrees at 7 bases. The junction had 9 bases not matched to a gene; V was cut back by 6 bases and J by 5 bases. The CDR3 totals 14 residues. CDR3 in amino acids: CASRQNTGVYGYTF. In DNA, the CDR3 is TGTGCCAGCAGGCAAAATACAGGGGTTTATGGCTACACCTTC.